The TCR beta chain under discussion was sequenced for a study of cytomegalovirus exposure and HLA in healthy donors. Study-level results: The presence/absence work took it that sequencing depth was about the same across donors. A classifier reportedly called cytomegalovirus status with high sensitivity and specificity.

It was with 60 Vbeta and 13 Jbeta primers that the PCR ran. Generated by immunoSEQ multiplex PCR, the TCRdb table keeps only in-frame clones and is missing some. This table has approximately 150,000 clones, roughly 82% appearing once. These donors counted as nominally healthy when sampled, but unrecorded immune exposures were likely. Comments on this clone: Its cognate antigen is unknown.

The TCR was taken from a woman younger than 45 in good health and CMV-seronegative. Specimen: PBMCs.

CDR3 sequence (DNA): TGTGCCAGCAGCTCCGCAGCGGGGGACTCCTACGAGCAGTACTTC. Translated, it gives CASSSAAGDSYEQYF. This chain links TRBV7-9 with TRBJ2-7, with 8 positions matching TRBD2. Germline assignment: CDR1 SEHNR and CDR2 FQNEAQ (reference sequence). The junction had 5 bases not matched to a gene; V was cut back by 4 bases and J by 0 bases. The CDR3 has 15 residues.